These T cell receptor beta chains were read from a single sample in a study of type 1 regulatory T cells. Antigen specificity for these receptors is unknown. TCRdb recomputed calls from the reads with MiXCR, one row per CDR3 protein. This sample yields 60,000 to 70,000 distinct CDR3 sequences, of which around 49% are seen a single time; about 2% belongs to the top ten. The specimen sequenced was cultured non-Tr1 T cells, either the whole culture or a sorted T cell fraction (not recorded which). The receptors shown here come from a human donor in good health. Both conserved end residues are part of each CDR3. D genes are given only for firm matches. Expanded clones get a size class; other rows say once, few or many, or leave the size out.

V gene	clone size	J gene	D gene	CDR3 protein	CDR3 DNA
TRBV20-1	NA	TRBJ2-5	NA	CSARQGSGETQYF	TGCAGTGCTAGACAGGGGTCAGGCGAGACCCAGTACTTC
TRBV30	NA	TRBJ2-5	NA	CAWSHFGGLQETQYF	TGTGCCTGGAGTCATTTCGGGGGCCTCCAAGAGACCCAGTACTTC
TRBV3-1	NA	TRBJ2-3	TRBD2	CASSQALAGTDTQYF	TGTGCCAGCAGCCAAGCGCTAGCGGGCACAGATACGCAGTATTTT
TRBV4-2	NA	TRBJ2-1	TRBD2	CASSQDGRGAAGPYNEQFF	TGTGCCAGCAGCCAAGATGGGCGGGGGGCCGCCGGGCCCTACAATGAGCAGTTCTTC
TRBV6-2/TRBV6-3	few	TRBJ1-1	NA	CASSWGFTEAFF	TGTGCCAGCAGTTGGGGGTTTACTGAAGCTTTCTTT
TRBV30	NA	TRBJ2-7	TRBD1	CAWSGTGGHEQYF	TGTGCCTGGAGTGGGACAGGAGGCCACGAGCAGTACTTC
TRBV12-3/TRBV12-4	few	TRBJ1-1	TRBD1	CASLRDSSNTEAFF	TGTGCCAGCTTACGGGACAGCTCGAACACTGAAGCTTTCTTT
TRBV5-1	NA	TRBJ2-2	NA	CASSLAASGTGELFF	TGCGCCAGCAGCTTGGCTGCCTCGGGGACCGGGGAGCTGTTTTTT
TRBV6-1	NA	TRBJ2-2	TRBD2	CASSAGGLAITGELFF	TGTGCCAGCAGCGCGGGGGGACTAGCGATCACCGGGGAGCTGTTTTTT
TRBV6-6	NA	TRBJ2-1	NA	CASSADNPALYEQFF	TGTGCCAGCAGTGCTGACAACCCAGCTCTATATGAGCAGTTCTTC
TRBV7-7	once	TRBJ2-5	NA	CASSSEGGTQYF	TGTGCCAGCAGCTCCGAGGGGGGGACCCAGTACTTC
TRBV19	NA	TRBJ2-3	NA	CASSSGDDTQYF	TGTGCCAGTAGTAGCGGGGACGATACGCAGTATTTT
TRBV30	NA	TRBJ1-1	TRBD1	CAWSPTGFTEAFF	TGTGCCTGGAGTCCGACAGGGTTCACTGAAGCTTTCTTT
TRBV2	NA	TRBJ2-1	TRBD2	CASSAGTSVDNEQFF	TGTGCCAGCAGCGCCGGGACTAGCGTTGACAATGAGCAGTTCTTC
TRBV5-1	once	TRBJ1-3	TRBD1	CASSLGQGARGNTIYF	TGCGCCAGCAGCCTGGGACAGGGGGCGCGGGGAAACACCATATATTTT
TRBV6-5	NA	TRBJ2-3	NA	CASSSYRAVDTQYF	TGTGCCAGCAGTTCCTACAGGGCGGTAGATACGCAGTATTTT
TRBV11-1	NA	TRBJ2-5	TRBD1	CASSMRQGPSRGQYF	TGTGCCAGCAGCATGAGACAGGGACCCTCAAGGGGCCAGTACTTC
TRBV4-3	few	TRBJ2-3	NA	CASSQEGTDTQYF	TGCGCCAGCAGCCAAGAGGGTACAGATACGCAGTATTTT
TRBV12-3/TRBV12-4	NA	TRBJ2-7	NA	CASSFGQITSYEQYF	TGTGCCAGCAGTTTCGGACAGATTACCTCCTACGAGCAGTACTTC
TRBV27	NA	TRBJ1-6	TRBD1	CASSLSADRGYNSPLHF	TGTGCCAGCAGTTTATCCGCGGACAGGGGATATAATTCACCCCTCCACTTT
TRBV5-1	NA	TRBJ1-1	NA	CASSSRPNLNTEAFF	TGCGCCAGCAGCTCCCGCCCCAACCTGAACACTGAAGCTTTCTTT
TRBV5-1	few	TRBJ2-3	NA	CASSFGNQNTDTQYF	TGCGCCAGCAGCTTCGGAAACCAGAACACAGATACGCAGTATTTT
TRBV11-2	NA	TRBJ1-3	NA	CASTESSGNTIYF	TGTGCCAGCACTGAGAGCTCTGGAAACACCATATATTTT
TRBV20-1	NA	TRBJ2-2	NA	CSARGTPEGELFF	TGCAGTGCTAGGGGGACCCCTGAGGGGGAGCTGTTTTTT
TRBV2	NA	TRBJ2-5	NA	CATGTMYQETQYF	TGTGCCACTGGGACCATGTACCAAGAGACCCAGTACTTC
TRBV7-2	NA	TRBJ1-4	TRBD1	CASSSGGPAGKLFF	TGTGCCAGCAGCTCAGGGGGACCGGCGGGAAAACTGTTTTTT
TRBV7-6	NA	TRBJ2-2	TRBD2	CASSHFSGLDFAGELFF	TGTGCCAGCAGCCATTTCTCGGGACTAGATTTCGCCGGGGAGCTGTTTTTT
TRBV4-1	few	TRBJ2-1	NA	CASSQLKLAESDEQFF	TGCGCCAGCAGCCAATTAAAGCTAGCTGAATCCGATGAGCAGTTCTTC
TRBV6-2/TRBV6-3	NA	TRBJ2-7	NA	CASSTSQGNTGEQYF	TGTGCCAGCAGTACAAGTCAGGGGAATACCGGCGAGCAGTACTTC
TRBV7-3	once	TRBJ2-1	TRBD1	CASSPQGQGAGANEQFF	TGTGCCAGCAGCCCCCAGGGACAGGGGGCCGGGGCAAATGAGCAGTTCTTC
TRBV20-1	NA	TRBJ1-2	TRBD1	CSASEPTGTGSYGYTF	TGCAGTGCTAGCGAACCTACCGGGACAGGGAGCTATGGCTACACCTTC
TRBV20-1	few	TRBJ1-5	TRBD1	CSALTGTGARLGNQPQHF	TGCAGTGCTCTTACCGGGACAGGGGCCCGGCTGGGCAATCAGCCCCAGCATTTT
TRBV5-4	NA	TRBJ1-1	NA	CASSKNSPGVFTEAFF	TGTGCCAGCAGCAAGAATTCGCCAGGAGTCTTCACTGAAGCTTTCTTT
TRBV20-1	NA	TRBJ2-5	NA	CSATREETQYF	TGCAGTGCTACAAGGGAAGAGACCCAGTACTTC
TRBV7-2	few	TRBJ2-5	TRBD1	CASSQSDRQETQYF	TGTGCCAGCAGCCAGTCGGACAGGCAAGAGACCCAGTACTTC
TRBV2	many	TRBJ2-5	TRBD2	CASSGTSGYQETQYF	TGTGCCAGCAGCGGGACTAGCGGCTACCAAGAGACCCAGTACTTC
TRBV4-2	NA	TRBJ1-1	TRBD1	CASSQGDRGLGTEAFF	TGTGCCAGCAGCCAAGGGGACAGGGGGCTGGGCACTGAAGCTTTCTTT
TRBV24-1	once	TRBJ1-5	TRBD1	CATSASGGAGQPQHF	TGTGCCACCAGTGCCTCAGGGGGCGCCGGTCAGCCCCAGCATTTT
TRBV19	NA	TRBJ1-2	NA	CASSNIFRDQYGYTF	TGTGCCAGTAGTAACATTTTTCGGGACCAATATGGCTACACCTTC
TRBV4-1	NA	TRBJ2-4	TRBD1	CASSLGTGFLVAKNIQYF	TGCGCCAGCAGCCTGGGGACAGGGTTTTTAGTAGCCAAAAACATTCAGTACTTC
TRBV20-1	NA	TRBJ2-3	TRBD1	CSARVATGGPDTQYF	TGCAGTGCTAGAGTTGCGACAGGGGGCCCAGATACGCAGTATTTT
TRBV5-1	NA	TRBJ2-2	NA	CASSSGNTGTGELFF	TGCGCCAGCAGCTCGGGCAACACCGGCACCGGGGAGCTGTTTTTT
TRBV4-1	many	TRBJ2-1	NA	CASSYDGSRSSYNEQFF	TGCGCCAGCAGCTACGACGGGTCAAGGAGCTCCTACAATGAGCAGTTCTTC
TRBV29-1	few	TRBJ1-1	NA	CSVEDQGWRAFF	TGCAGCGTTGAAGATCAAGGCTGGAGAGCTTTCTTT
TRBV7-2	NA	TRBJ2-1	TRBD2	CASSSEGVLAGVYNEQFF	TGTGCCAGCAGCTCCGAAGGGGTACTAGCGGGTGTTTACAATGAGCAGTTCTTC
TRBV12-3/TRBV12-4	NA	TRBJ1-2	TRBD1	CASNQLGQGEGGYTF	TGTGCCAGCAATCAGCTGGGACAGGGAGAAGGTGGCTACACCTTC
TRBV4-3	NA	TRBJ2-2	TRBD1	CASSQEGPDRGNTGELFF	TGCGCCAGCAGCCAAGAGGGGCCGGACAGGGGGAACACCGGGGAGCTGTTTTTT
TRBV2	few	TRBJ1-6	TRBD1	CASRGRTGTSPLHF	TGTGCCAGCAGGGGGAGGACAGGGACTTCACCCCTCCACTTT
TRBV21-1	NA	TRBJ2-7	NA	CASSKLRSGSYEQYF	TGTGCCAGCAGCAAGTTGCGGAGCGGTTCCTACGAGCAGTACTTC